One sample yielded the 14 T cell receptor beta chains listed below, sequenced in a study of blood T cell repertoires in COVID-19. Clones were sequenced by immunoSEQ multiplex PCR, and TCRdb holds only the in-frame ones, with some missing. This repertoire shows about 62,000 clones, 86% found once; its top ten account for 1% to 1.5%. The sample consisted of peripheral blood. All receptors derive from an elderly woman with acute or convalescent COVID-19.

The chain couples TRBV2 to TRBJ1-2; 8 bases match TRBD1. The germline V gene has CDR1 SNHLY and CDR2 FYNNEI. The CDR3 sequence is 13 residues long. V was pared by 7 bases and J by 4 bases, with 5 bases of the junction left unmatched. The CDR3 DNA reads as TGTGCCAGCATGGGACAGGAAGTCTATGGCTACACCTTC. Encoded protein: CASMGQEVYGYTF.

The chain combines TRBV4-3 with TRBJ1-3; perhaps TRBD1 as D (5 bases). CDR3 size: 15 residues. Germline loops: CDR1 LGHNA, CDR2 YSLEER. V dropped 0 bases and J dropped 3 bases, with 9 bases sitting between them. The CDR3 coding sequence is TGCGCCAGCAGCCAAGAAAGGGGCAGTGGAAACACCATATATTTT. This encodes CASSQERGSGNTIYF.

The rearrangement links TRBV5-1 to TRBJ1-3; 8 nucleotides line up with TRBD1. This CDR3 spans 19 amino acids. Germline V lookup: CDR1 SGHRS, CDR2 YFSETQ. The junction had 11 bases not matched to a gene; V was cut back by 0 bases and J by 0 bases. CDR3 in amino acids: CASSLGYTGQASSGNTIYF. For the CDR3, the DNA is TGCGCCAGCAGCTTGGGGTATACGGGACAGGCTTCCTCTGGAAACACCATATATTTT.

This clone was recorded only once. The CDR3 loop reads CASSLIGGTNYGEQFF. The CDR3 DNA reads TGTGCCAGCAGCCTTATCGGGGGGACCAACTACGGTGAGCAGTTCTTC. This chain uses TRBV3-1 (or the pseudogene TRBV3-2) with TRBJ2-1; 7 bases agree with TRBD2. Losses at the gene ends were 4 bases for V and 9 bases for J; bases not matched to a gene: 15. CDR1 LGHDT and CDR2 YNNKEL come from the germline V gene (reference sequence). The CDR3 loop spans 16 amino acids.

The chain recombines TRBV9 with TRBJ2-3, with 7 bases identical to TRBD2. The trim removed 0 bases at V and 2 bases at J, leaving 3 bases unmatched. Germline CDR1 is SGDLS and CDR2 is YYNGEE. The CDR3 has 15 amino acids. In nucleotides, the CDR3 is TGTGCCAGCAGCGTAGGGGACTACCCCACAGATACGCAGTATTTT. This encodes CASSVGDYPTDTQYF.

This chain links TRBV5-1 with TRBJ2-2, with D maybe TRBD1 (6 bases). Germline assignment: CDR1 SGHRS and CDR2 YFSETQ. The CDR3 totals 15 residues. Trimming removed 1 base at V and 4 bases at J, with 11 bases between. The CDR3 sequence: CASSLLPGATGELFF. For the CDR3, the DNA is TGCGCCAGCAGCTTGTTGCCAGGGGCCACCGGGGAGCTGTTTTTT.

The chain carries TRBV19 and TRBJ2-7; tentatively, D is TRBD2 (5 bases). The length of the CDR3 is 15 residues. The germline V gene has CDR1 LNHDA and CDR2 SQIVND (reference sequence). Trimming stripped 1 base from V and 5 bases from J, with 15 bases between. For the CDR3, the DNA is TGTGCCAGTAGTATAGGGCCCCAGACGGGGAACGAGCAGTACTTC. This encodes CASSIGPQTGNEQYF.

The chain is built from TRBV12-5 and TRBJ1-1; TRBD1 matches 9 bases. V lost 2 bases and J lost 11; bases outside the gene matches: 15. The length of the CDR3 is 16 residues. The germline gives CDR1 LGHNT, CDR2 FRNRAP. CDR3 in amino acids: CASGLPLSGTGYSAFF. In nucleotides, the CDR3 is TGTGCTAGTGGTTTGCCACTTTCCGGGACAGGGTATTCGGCTTTCTTT.

There are a few counts of this clone. The chain carries TRBV3-1 (or the pseudogene TRBV3-2) and TRBJ1-2, with TRBD1 identical over 7 bases. The CDR3 is 12 residues long. V shed 4 bases, J shed 6 bases, and the junction held 2 bases outside the gene matches. CDR1 is LGHDT and CDR2 is YNNKEL in the germline V gene (reference sequence). CDR3 in amino acids: CASSLTGDGYTF. CDR3 nucleotide sequence: TGTGCCAGCAGCCTAACAGGGGATGGCTACACCTTC.

The chain uses TRBV10-3 and TRBJ1-1; D not resolved. This CDR3 is 15 amino acids long. The V end was cut by 0 bases, the J end by 5 bases, with 13 bases between. The germline gives CDR1 ENHRY, CDR2 SYGVKD. The CDR3 sequence is CAISESFARETEAFF. CDR3 DNA: TGTGCCATCAGTGAGTCGTTTGCGAGGGAGACTGAAGCTTTCTTT.

The gene calls are TRBV5-4 and TRBJ1-4; 8 bases agree with TRBD1. The CDR3 has 13 amino acids. Germline CDR1 and CDR2: SGHNT and YYREEE (reference sequence). Trimming at V came to 3 bases and at J to 8 bases, leaving 3 bases not matched to a gene. CDR3 sequence: CASSWDRKEKLFF. The CDR3 DNA reads as TGTGCCAGCAGCTGGGACAGGAAGGAAAAACTGTTTTTT. The entire variable domain, with the rest obtained from reference TRBV5-4 and TRBJ1-4, is as follows: ETGVTQSPTHLIKTRGQQVTLRCSSQSGHNTVSWYQQALGQGPQFIFQYYREEENGRGNFPPRFSGLQFPNYSSELNVNALELDDSALYLCASSWDRKEKLFFGSGTQLSVL.

This clone was picked up a small number of times. The chain is built from TRBV4-1 and TRBJ2-3; D may be TRBD2 (5 bases). Trimming pared 4 bases from V and 2 bases from J, leaving 22 bases between. CDR3 size: 18 residues. Germline CDR1 is MGHRA and CDR2 is YSYEKL. The CDR3 nucleotides are TGCGCCAGCAGCCTGGGGTACGGTGGGCTAGCTCCCACAGATACGCAGTATTTT. It translates to CASSLGYGGLAPTDTQYF.

The CDR3 loop reads CAGLLPGANVLTF. In DNA, the CDR3 is TGTGCCGGGCTACTCCCTGGGGCCAACGTCCTGACTTTC. The rearrangement links TRBV19 to TRBJ2-6, with no clear D. This CDR3 is built from 13 residues. Between the trimmed V and J ends, which lost 11 bases and 2 bases, there was a span of 10 bases. The germline V gene encodes CDR1 LNHDA and CDR2 SQIVND (reference sequence).

The chain links TRBV21-1 to TRBJ1-5; the D segment call TRBD1 is taken from the table without a DNA check. TRBV21-1 corresponds to a pseudogene. The CDR3 covers 14 residues. The CDR3 DNA reads TGTGCCAGCAGCAAGACATCGGTGGTTCAGCCCCAGCATTTT. Protein sequence: CASSKTSVVQPQHF.